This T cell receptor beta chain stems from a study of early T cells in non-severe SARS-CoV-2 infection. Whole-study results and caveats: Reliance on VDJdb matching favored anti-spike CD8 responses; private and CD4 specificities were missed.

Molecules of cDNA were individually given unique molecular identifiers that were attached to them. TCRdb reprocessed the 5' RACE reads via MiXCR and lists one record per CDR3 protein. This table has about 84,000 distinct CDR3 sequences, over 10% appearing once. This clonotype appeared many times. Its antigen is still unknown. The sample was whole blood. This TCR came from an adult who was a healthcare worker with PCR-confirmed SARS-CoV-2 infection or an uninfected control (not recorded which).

The CDR3 DNA follows: TGCAGTGCTAGAGAGGGCACCAGGGCCTATGGCTACACCTTC. Amino acids: CSAREGTRAYGYTF. The chain recombines TRBV20-1 with TRBJ1-2; TRBD1 might be the D (5 bases). The CDR3 is 14 residues long. V was trimmed by 0 bases and J by 4 bases, leaving 12 bases between them. Germline V gene data show CDR1 as DFQATT and CDR2 as SNEGSKA (reference sequence).